This is a list of T cell receptor beta chains from one sample in a study of cytomegalovirus exposure and HLA in healthy donors. Using immunoSEQ multiplex PCR, the repertoire was profiled, and TCRdb retains in-frame clones only, with some absent. The repertoire holds about 210,000 clones, more than 75% seen once, with 0.24% in the top ten. Sequenced input: PBMCs. The receptor set was obtained from a girl aged 2-10 years in good health and CMV-seronegative. The CDR3 runs from the conserved cysteine through the conserved F or W. The D gene is left open where the match is weak. Clone size is shown for a subset of rows, as once, few, many or a class of expanded clone.

J gene: TRBJ2-7
V gene: TRBV9
clone size: NA
D gene: NA
CDR3 DNA: TGTGCCAGCAGCGTAGAGGGGGACAAATACTACGAGCAGTACTTC
CDR3 protein: CASSVEGDKYYEQYF

J gene: TRBJ2-5
V gene: TRBV7-9
clone size: NA
D gene: NA
CDR3 DNA: TGTGCCAGCCGCCGACTAACGGTACGCGGCCAAGAGACCCAGTACTTC
CDR3 protein: CASRRLTVRGQETQYF

J gene: TRBJ1-4
V gene: TRBV4-2
clone size: NA
D gene: TRBD1
CDR3 DNA: TGTGCCAGCAGCCTAATTGGAGCTTTAGGACAGGGGAATGAAAAACTGTTTTTT
CDR3 protein: CASSLIGALGQGNEKLFF

J gene: TRBJ2-1
V gene: TRBV7-8
clone size: NA
D gene: TRBD2
CDR3 DNA: TGTGCCAGCAGCACCGGGACTACCTCGATCTCCTACAATGAGCAGTTCTTC
CDR3 protein: CASSTGTTSISYNEQFF

J gene: TRBJ1-1
V gene: TRBV7-2
clone size: few
D gene: TRBD1
CDR3 DNA: TGTGCCAGCAGCCGCCAGACAGGGATGAACACTGAAGCTTTCTTT
CDR3 protein: CASSRQTGMNTEAFF

J gene: TRBJ2-1
V gene: TRBV21-1
clone size: NA
D gene: NA
CDR3 DNA: TGTGCCAGCAGCAAAGTCGGACTAGCTTTGAATGAGCAGTTCTTC
CDR3 protein: CASSKVGLALNEQFF

J gene: TRBJ1-1
V gene: TRBV15
clone size: NA
D gene: NA
CDR3 DNA: TGTGCCACCAGCAGTTGGACAGAGAACACTGAAGCTTTCTTT
CDR3 protein: CATSSWTENTEAFF

J gene: TRBJ1-2
V gene: TRBV6-5
clone size: NA
D gene: NA
CDR3 DNA: TGTGCCAGCAAAGGACAGCCTTTCTTCTATGGCTACACCTTC
CDR3 protein: CASKGQPFFYGYTF

J gene: TRBJ2-4
V gene: TRBV11-2
clone size: NA
D gene: TRBD2
CDR3 DNA: TGTGCCAGCAGCTTAGACCGGTGGGTCGGGAGGGCCCTAAACATTCAGTACTTC
CDR3 protein: CASSLDRWVGRALNIQYF

J gene: TRBJ1-1
V gene: TRBV5-6
clone size: NA
D gene: NA
CDR3 DNA: TGTGCCAGCAGCTTGGCGCACAGGGTAGCAACTGAAGCTTTCTTT
CDR3 protein: CASSLAHRVATEAFF

J gene: TRBJ2-1
V gene: TRBV4-2
clone size: NA
D gene: TRBD2
CDR3 DNA: TGTGCCAGCAGCCAAGATAGCGGTAGCGGGAGATCTAATGAGCAGTTCTTC
CDR3 protein: CASSQDSGSGRSNEQFF

J gene: TRBJ1-2
V gene: TRBV18
clone size: NA
D gene: TRBD1
CDR3 DNA: TGTGCCAGCTCCCCCGGGACAGGGGTGAACTATGGCTACACCTTC
CDR3 protein: CASSPGTGVNYGYTF

J gene: TRBJ1-1
V gene: TRBV6-6
clone size: NA
D gene: NA
CDR3 DNA: TGTGCCAGCATTTACGGGCAGGGAAGGGTGCGCACTGAAGCTTTCTTT
CDR3 protein: CASIYGQGRVRTEAFF

J gene: TRBJ2-7
V gene: TRBV7-2
clone size: NA
D gene: NA
CDR3 DNA: TGTGCCAGCAGCTTAAAATTTCCGCGGTTCGCAGAAGCCCACGAGCAGTACTTC
CDR3 protein: CASSLKFPRFAEAHEQYF

J gene: TRBJ2-3
V gene: TRBV15
clone size: NA
D gene: NA
CDR3 DNA: TGTGCCACCAGCAGCCTCCTTTCCACAGATACGCAGTATTTT
CDR3 protein: CATSSLLSTDTQYF

J gene: TRBJ2-3
V gene: TRBV7-9
clone size: NA
D gene: NA
CDR3 DNA: TGTGCCAGCAGCTTATCAGCGGGCTTCACAGATACGCAGTATTTT
CDR3 protein: CASSLSAGFTDTQYF

J gene: TRBJ1-1
V gene: TRBV5-1
clone size: NA
D gene: NA
CDR3 DNA: TGCGCCAGCAGCTTAGATCAGGGCTTGACTGAAGCTTTCTTT
CDR3 protein: CASSLDQGLTEAFF

J gene: TRBJ2-5
V gene: TRBV27
clone size: NA
D gene: NA
CDR3 DNA: TGTGCCAGCAGTTTATCGGTTTCCAGGGAAGAGACCCAGTACTTC
CDR3 protein: CASSLSVSREETQYF

J gene: TRBJ1-1
V gene: TRBV30
clone size: NA
D gene: TRBD1
CDR3 DNA: TGTGCCTGGAGTGTACAGGGGGTGAACACTGAAGCTTTCTTT
CDR3 protein: CAWSVQGVNTEAFF

J gene: TRBJ2-7
V gene: TRBV6-4
clone size: NA
D gene: TRBD1
CDR3 DNA: TGTGCCAGCAGTGACCCGGGACAGGGGTACTACGAGCAGTACTTC
CDR3 protein: CASSDPGQGYYEQYF

J gene: TRBJ2-7
V gene: TRBV6-6
clone size: NA
D gene: TRBD1
CDR3 DNA: TGTGCCAGCAGCGAGGGACAGGGATGGGGCGAGCAGTACTTC
CDR3 protein: CASSEGQGWGEQYF

J gene: TRBJ2-6
V gene: TRBV4-2
clone size: NA
D gene: NA
CDR3 DNA: TGTGCCAGCAGCCAAGGGACTACTAGCTCTGGGGCCAACGTCCTGACTTTC
CDR3 protein: CASSQGTTSSGANVLTF

J gene: TRBJ2-3
V gene: TRBV5-6
clone size: NA
D gene: TRBD2
CDR3 DNA: TGTGCCAGCAGCCCAAAAGGACTAGCGCGCATCACAGATACGCAGTATTTT
CDR3 protein: CASSPKGLARITDTQYF

J gene: TRBJ2-2
V gene: TRBV5-1
clone size: NA
D gene: TRBD2
CDR3 DNA: TGCGCCAGCAGCCTGCTGTCGGGAGGGAGAGACACCGGGGAGCTGTTTTTT
CDR3 protein: CASSLLSGGRDTGELFF

J gene: TRBJ1-2
V gene: TRBV2
clone size: NA
D gene: NA
CDR3 DNA: TGTGCCAGCCCGGATGGAGATGGCTACACCTTC
CDR3 protein: CASPDGDGYTF

J gene: TRBJ2-1
V gene: TRBV10-2
clone size: once
D gene: TRBD2
CDR3 DNA: TGCGCCAGCGCAACTAGCGGGGGACTCTACAATGAGCAGTTCTTC
CDR3 protein: CASATSGGLYNEQFF

J gene: TRBJ1-2
V gene: TRBV11-2
clone size: once
D gene: TRBD1
CDR3 DNA: TGTGCCAGCAGACCCAGGACAGGAACGAACTATGGCTACACCTTC
CDR3 protein: CASRPRTGTNYGYTF

J gene: TRBJ1-1
V gene: TRBV28
clone size: NA
D gene: NA
CDR3 DNA: TGTGCCAGCAGTTTAGGAGGGTGGGTGAACACTGAAGCTTTCTTT
CDR3 protein: CASSLGGWVNTEAFF

J gene: TRBJ1-3
V gene: TRBV10-1
clone size: NA
D gene: TRBD1
CDR3 DNA: TGCGCCAGCAGTGAAAGGACAGGCTCTGGAAACACCATATATTTT
CDR3 protein: CASSERTGSGNTIYF

J gene: TRBJ1-2
V gene: TRBV10-3
clone size: NA
D gene: TRBD1
CDR3 DNA: TGTGCCACGAGCTCCGGGACAGGGTTATTTGGCTACACCTTC
CDR3 protein: CATSSGTGLFGYTF

J gene: TRBJ2-3
V gene: TRBV29-1
clone size: NA
D gene: NA
CDR3 DNA: TGCAGCGTTGAAGGTGGGGGCCCCGCCAGGGGCACAGATACGCAGTATTTT
CDR3 protein: CSVEGGGPARGTDTQYF

J gene: TRBJ1-3
V gene: TRBV18
clone size: NA
D gene: TRBD1
CDR3 DNA: TGTGCCAGCTCACCGTTGGACAGGGCCTCCTCTGGAAACACCATATATTTT
CDR3 protein: CASSPLDRASSGNTIYF

J gene: TRBJ2-2
V gene: TRBV14
clone size: few
D gene: TRBD1
CDR3 DNA: TGTGCCAGCAGCCAAGGGACAGGGTGGGGCACCGGGGAGCTGTTTTTT
CDR3 protein: CASSQGTGWGTGELFF

J gene: TRBJ2-2
V gene: TRBV2
clone size: NA
D gene: TRBD2
CDR3 DNA: TGTGCCAGCAGCTGGTCCGTGCTAGCGGGAGGCAACACCGGGGAGCTGTTTTTT
CDR3 protein: CASSWSVLAGGNTGELFF

J gene: TRBJ1-2
V gene: TRBV15
clone size: NA
D gene: NA
CDR3 DNA: TGTGCCACCAGCAGGACGCTCACAGGGCGCTCCTCTAACTATGGCTACACCTTC
CDR3 protein: CATSRTLTGRSSNYGYTF

J gene: TRBJ1-3
V gene: TRBV5-4
clone size: NA
D gene: NA
CDR3 DNA: TGTGCCAGCAGCTTTTTGCCCCAGGGAAACACCATATATTTT
CDR3 protein: CASSFLPQGNTIYF

J gene: TRBJ1-2
V gene: TRBV27
clone size: NA
D gene: TRBD1
CDR3 DNA: TGTGCCAGCAGCTTCCTAGGGACAGGGCTTTACTATGGCTACACCTTC
CDR3 protein: CASSFLGTGLYYGYTF

J gene: TRBJ2-5
V gene: TRBV25-1
clone size: NA
D gene: TRBD2
CDR3 DNA: TGTGCCAGCAGTCCCCTAGCGGTTGGTGGAGAGACCCAGTACTTC
CDR3 protein: CASSPLAVGGETQYF

J gene: TRBJ1-1
V gene: TRBV14
clone size: NA
D gene: NA
CDR3 DNA: TGTGCCAGCAGCACCGCAGGGGTTACTGAAGCTTTCTTT
CDR3 protein: CASSTAGVTEAFF

J gene: TRBJ2-5
V gene: TRBV5-4
clone size: NA
D gene: TRBD2
CDR3 DNA: TGTGCCAGCAGCCCGGTAGCGGGAGGACGCGATGCGACCCAGTACTTC
CDR3 protein: CASSPVAGGRDATQYF

J gene: TRBJ1-5
V gene: TRBV5-6
clone size: NA
D gene: TRBD1
CDR3 DNA: TGTGCCAGCAGCTTGGGCCGGGACAGAATCGATCAGCCCCAGCATTTT
CDR3 protein: CASSLGRDRIDQPQHF

J gene: TRBJ2-5
V gene: TRBV7-6
clone size: NA
D gene: NA
CDR3 DNA: TGTGCCAGCAGCTTAAGTAGTGTCCAAGAGACCCAGTACTTC
CDR3 protein: CASSLSSVQETQYF

J gene: TRBJ2-3
V gene: TRBV7-9
clone size: NA
D gene: NA
CDR3 DNA: TGTGCCAGCAGCTTACGGCGGTCTAGCACAGATACGCAGTATTTT
CDR3 protein: CASSLRRSSTDTQYF

J gene: TRBJ2-7
V gene: TRBV14
clone size: NA
D gene: TRBD2
CDR3 DNA: TGTGCCAGCAGCCAAGATCTAGCGGGGGGAGGTTACGAGCAGTACTTC
CDR3 protein: CASSQDLAGGGYEQYF

J gene: TRBJ1-1
V gene: TRBV6-5
clone size: NA
D gene: TRBD1
CDR3 DNA: TGTGCCAGCAGTTCCGCCCTGACAGGGGGGAACACTGAAGCTTTCTTT
CDR3 protein: CASSSALTGGNTEAFF

J gene: TRBJ2-2
V gene: TRBV9
clone size: NA
D gene: NA
CDR3 DNA: TGTGCCAGCAGCGTAGGAATAGGACAGCCAACCGGGGAGCTGTTTTTT
CDR3 protein: CASSVGIGQPTGELFF

J gene: TRBJ1-1
V gene: TRBV9
clone size: NA
D gene: TRBD1
CDR3 DNA: TGTGCCAGCAGCGGAGGGGACAGGCCAAACACTGAAGCTTTCTTT
CDR3 protein: CASSGGDRPNTEAFF

J gene: TRBJ2-6
V gene: TRBV18
clone size: NA
D gene: TRBD2
CDR3 DNA: TGTGCCAGCTCATCAGCACGCGGGGGGGCATCTGGGGCCAACGTCCTGACTTTC
CDR3 protein: CASSSARGGASGANVLTF

J gene: TRBJ1-1
V gene: TRBV27
clone size: NA
D gene: TRBD1
CDR3 DNA: TGTGCCAGCAGTTGGGGGACAGGCCAGAACACTGAAGCTTTCTTT
CDR3 protein: CASSWGTGQNTEAFF

J gene: TRBJ1-4
V gene: TRBV5-8
clone size: NA
D gene: NA
CDR3 DNA: TGTGCCAGCAGCTCCGGACAGTCTAATGAAAAACTGTTTTTT
CDR3 protein: CASSSGQSNEKLFF